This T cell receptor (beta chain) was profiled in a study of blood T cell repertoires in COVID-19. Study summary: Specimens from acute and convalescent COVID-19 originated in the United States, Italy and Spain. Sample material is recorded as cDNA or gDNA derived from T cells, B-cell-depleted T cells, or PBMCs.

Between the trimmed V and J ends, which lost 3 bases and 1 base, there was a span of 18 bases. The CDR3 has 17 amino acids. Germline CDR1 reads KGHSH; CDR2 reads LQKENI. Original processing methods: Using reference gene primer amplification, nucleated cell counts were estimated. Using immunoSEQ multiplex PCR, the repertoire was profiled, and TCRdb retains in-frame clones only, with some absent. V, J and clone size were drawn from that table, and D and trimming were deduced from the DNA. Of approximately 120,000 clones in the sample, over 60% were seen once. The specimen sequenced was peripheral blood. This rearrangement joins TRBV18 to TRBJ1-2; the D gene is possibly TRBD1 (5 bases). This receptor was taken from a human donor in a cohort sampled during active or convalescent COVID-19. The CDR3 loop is CASSPTAGQTINYGYTF. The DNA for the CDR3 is TGTGCCAGCTCACCCACGGCAGGGCAGACGATTAACTATGGCTACACCTTC.